A selection of T cell receptor beta chains follows, all from one sample in a study of type 1 regulatory T cells. TCRdb re-called the reads with MiXCR, one entry per CDR3 protein. Of about 62,000 distinct CDR3 sequences in the sample, 62% were seen once. These TCRs' antigens remain unknown. The sequencing sample was made of cultured non-Tr1 T cells, either the whole culture or a sorted T cell fraction (not recorded which). These TCRs come from a human donor in good health. CDR3s include the opening cysteine and the closing phenylalanine or tryptophan. D genes are given only for firm matches. Part of the rows lack a size; the others show once, few, many or a class for expanded clones.

d_call,v_call,j_call,clone_size,cdr3_aa,cdr3_nt
.,TRBV12-3/TRBV12-4,TRBJ1-1,.,CASTPGQGNTEAFF,TGTGCCAGCACCCCGGGCCAGGGGAACACTGAAGCTTTCTTT
.,TRBV10-3,TRBJ1-4,.,CAIGFLNEKLFF,TGTGCCATCGGATTTCTGAATGAAAAACTGTTTTTT
TRBD1,TRBV6-5,TRBJ1-5,few,CASGQGARSNQPQHF,TGTGCCAGCGGACAGGGGGCGCGTAGCAATCAGCCCCAGCATTTT
TRBD2,TRBV7-3,TRBJ2-7,.,CASSLKLAGTGEQYF,TGTGCCAGCAGCTTAAAGCTAGCGGGAACCGGGGAGCAGTACTTC
TRBD2,TRBV7-2,TRBJ2-3,.,CASSFVAGGSTDTQYF,TGTGCCAGCAGCTTCGTAGCGGGAGGGAGCACAGATACGCAGTATTTT
TRBD1,TRBV2,TRBJ2-7,.,CASNRDSSYEQYF,TGTGCCAGCAACCGGGACAGTTCCTACGAGCAGTACTTC
TRBD1,TRBV19,TRBJ2-7,.,CASSTGQVFANEQYF,TGTGCCAGTAGTACCGGACAGGTCTTCGCAAACGAGCAGTACTTC
TRBD1,TRBV18,TRBJ2-5,few,CASSFARQGQETQYF,TGTGCCAGCTCATTTGCGAGACAGGGGCAAGAGACCCAGTACTTC
.,TRBV7-2,TRBJ2-7,.,CASSNLGQTYEQYF,TGTGCCAGCAGCAACCTAGGACAGACCTACGAGCAGTACTTC
TRBD2,TRBV10-3,TRBJ2-2,.,CAIRPGLANSGELFF,TGTGCCATTCGACCGGGACTAGCAAACTCCGGGGAGCTGTTTTTT
.,TRBV29-1,TRBJ1-4,few,CSANGGEGEKLFF,TGCAGCGCCAACGGAGGGGAGGGAGAAAAACTGTTTTTT
.,TRBV20-1,TRBJ2-3,few,CSARASGTDTQYF,TGCAGTGCTAGAGCGAGCGGCACAGATACGCAGTATTTT
.,TRBV6-2/TRBV6-3,TRBJ2-4,.,CASSYLGGAKNIQYF,TGTGCCAGCAGTTACCTAGGGGGAGCCAAAAACATTCAGTACTTC
.,TRBV20-1,TRBJ2-3,.,CSAREKQGTQYF,TGCAGTGCTAGGGAAAAACAAGGAACGCAGTATTTT
TRBD1,TRBV9,TRBJ1-2,.,CASSVVMGQGVYTF,TGTGCCAGCAGCGTAGTGATGGGACAGGGCGTCTACACCTTC
.,TRBV4-2,TRBJ1-1,.,CASSQVSRDAEAFF,TGTGCCAGCAGCCAAGTCAGCAGGGACGCCGAAGCTTTCTTT
TRBD2,TRBV7-9,TRBJ2-3,.,CASSLTSASTDTQYF,TGTGCCAGCAGCTTAACTAGCGCGAGCACAGATACGCAGTATTTT
TRBD1,TRBV27,TRBJ1-2,once,CASSNPGQGAYGYTF,TGTGCCAGCAGTAACCCCGGACAGGGAGCCTATGGCTACACCTTC
.,TRBV7-8,TRBJ2-5,few,CASSLAGNFQETQYF,TGTGCCAGCAGCTTAGCGGGGAACTTCCAAGAGACCCAGTACTTC
.,TRBV6-2/TRBV6-3,TRBJ2-3,.,CASSYPTGGGRTGDTQYF,TGTGCCAGCAGTTATCCCACTGGTGGCGGGCGGACTGGGGATACGCAGTATTTT
TRBD1,TRBV20-1,TRBJ2-7,.,CSARSGTGSYEQYF,TGCAGTGCTAGATCCGGGACAGGGTCCTACGAGCAGTACTTC
TRBD2,TRBV6-1,TRBJ2-7,.,CASSPTSGASYEQYF,TGTGCCAGCAGTCCGACTAGCGGGGCCTCTTACGAGCAGTACTTC
.,TRBV6-6,TRBJ2-1,once,CASSYAGAWFF,TGTGCCAGCAGTTACGCCGGGGCCTGGTTCTTC
.,TRBV6-1,TRBJ2-1,.,CASSEALISAWGNEQFF,TGTGCCAGCAGTGAGGCTCTTATTTCGGCCTGGGGGAATGAGCAGTTCTTC
.,TRBV2,TRBJ1-5,.,CASRPGTVSNQPQHF,TGTGCCAGCAGACCCGGGACGGTGAGCAATCAGCCCCAGCATTTT
.,TRBV5-1,TRBJ2-5,.,CASSLDGGRQTQYF,TGCGCCAGCAGCTTGGATGGTGGACGGCAGACCCAGTACTTC
.,TRBV12-3/TRBV12-4,TRBJ1-4,.,CASSHGTLEEKLFF,TGTGCCAGCAGTCACGGGACGTTGGAGGAAAAACTGTTTTTT
.,TRBV10-3,TRBJ2-7,.,CAISAGQLGGNEQYF,TGTGCCATCAGCGCCGGACAGCTGGGTGGAAACGAGCAGTACTTC
TRBD1,TRBV28,TRBJ2-1,.,CALMGQGSEQFF,TGTGCCTTGATGGGACAGGGAAGTGAGCAGTTCTTC